The 22 T cell receptor beta chains in this list originate from one sample, sequenced in a study of shared clonotypes between healthy human individuals. Measured with immunoSEQ multiplex PCR; TCRdb has only the in-frame clones, and not every one. The table has about 2.5 million clones, about 90% seen once; the top ten hold approximately 0.39%. The sequenced material came from naive CD4+ T cells from PBMCs. The subset is: CD45RA+ positively selected. The receptors originated from a young man in good health. Some clones in this sample may be carry-over from other donors' samples.

The chain uses TRBV6-5 and TRBJ2-3; D perhaps matches TRBD1 (6 bases). V lost 0 bases and J lost 1, with 8 bases in between. Germline CDR1 reads MNHEY; CDR2 reads SVGAGI. This CDR3 is 15 amino acids long. CDR3 sequence reads: CASSYSNRGTDTQYF. The CDR3 DNA reads as TGTGCCAGCAGTTACTCGAACAGGGGCACAGATACGCAGTATTTT.

The chain couples TRBV28 to TRBJ2-3, with a tentative D call TRBD2 (6 bases). V lost 9 bases, J lost 4 bases, and 14 bases lay in between. CDR3 length equals 13 residues. CDR1 is MDHEN, CDR2 SYDVKM, per germline. This CDR3 reads CASLGGMPDTQYF. The CDR3 DNA follows: TGTGCCAGTCTTGGGGGGATGCCAGATACGCAGTATTTT. The full variable domain, completed using reference TRBV28 and TRBJ2-3, is DVKVTQSSRYLVKRTGEKVFLECVQDMDHENMFWYRQDPGLGLRLIYFSYDVKMKEKGDIPEGYSVSREKKERFSLILESASTNQTSMYLCASLGGMPDTQYFGPGTRLTVL.

The chain is built from TRBV5-1 and TRBJ2-7; tentatively, D is TRBD1 (5 bases). The V end lost 4 bases, the J end lost 6 bases, and 14 bases lay between the germline ends. Per germline, CDR1 SGHRS and CDR2 YFSETQ. The CDR3 length is 13 residues. The CDR3 sequence: CASSKGDSSEQYF. The CDR3, as DNA: TGCGCCAGCAGCAAGGGTGACAGTTCCGAGCAGTACTTC.

In DNA form, the CDR3 reads TGCGCCAGCAGCCAACAACCAAGGAGAAGACAAAGGGAGAACACCATATATTTT. Its translation: CASSQQPRRRQRENTIYF. The J gene is TRBJ1-3, the V gene TRBV4-1; the D is unclear. The germline V and J ends were trimmed by 2 bases and 7 bases, with 24 bases remaining between them. The CDR3 is made up of 18 amino acids. Germline CDR1 reads MGHRA; CDR2 reads YSYEKL.

This clone has just one count. The rearrangement uses TRBV6-5 and TRBJ2-2; 7 bases are a match to TRBD1. Germline V gives CDR1 MNHEY, CDR2 SVGAGI. The CDR3 extends over 15 amino acids. V shed 6 bases and J 4 bases; nucleotides not matched to a gene: 8. The CDR3 bases are TGTGCCAGCAGACCTACAGGGGTGGGCACCGGGGAGCTGTTTTTT. It is translated as CASRPTGVGTGELFF.

Turning to this clone: One end of the junction varies from germline; a read error may be responsible. The V gene is TRBV5-8, the J gene TRBJ2-1; D gene unclear. The CDR3 is made up of 14 amino acids. Germline V gives CDR1 SGHTS, CDR2 YDEGEE. The CDR3 sequence: CASSLKQPYSEQFF. The CDR3 DNA is TGTGCCAGCAGCTTGAAGCAGCCGTACAGTGAGCAGTTCTTC.

This chain joins TRBV30 and TRBJ1-1; D call uncertain. The CDR3 contains 13 residues. Germline CDR1 and CDR2: GTSNPN and SVGIG (reference sequence). Trimming removed 0 bases from V and 1 base from J, with 6 bases in between. The CDR3 sequence: CAWSVMGNTEAFF. The CDR3 bases are TGTGCCTGGAGTGTAATGGGGAACACTGAAGCTTTCTTT.

The genes are TRBV6-4 and TRBJ2-7; TRBD2 is a possible D gene (5 bases). CDR1 MRHNA and CDR2 SNTAGT come from the germline V gene. Trimming pared 2 bases from V and 0 bases from J, leaving 8 bases between. This CDR3 has 14 amino acids. The CDR3: CASSDLRASYEQYF. The DNA for the CDR3 is TGTGCCAGCAGTGACCTGAGGGCCTCCTACGAGCAGTACTTC.

The chain recombines TRBV2 with TRBJ2-1; maybe TRBD2 (5 bases). Trimming left V 4 bases short and J 8 bases short, with 12 bases between. The germline V gene has CDR1 SNHLY and CDR2 FYNNEI. The CDR3 runs 13 residues. The CDR3 bases are TGTGCCAGCAGTGGAGGGAGTTGGGATGAGCAGTTCTTC. Translating it yields CASSGGSWDEQFF.

Here the CDR3 DNA reads TGTGCTAGTGGTTTGTCAGGGGGCAGGAACACCGGGGAGCTGTTTTTT. It translates to CASGLSGGRNTGELFF. The chain couples TRBV12-5 to TRBJ2-2, with TRBD1 identical over 8 bases. From germline, CDR1 is LGHNT and CDR2 FRNRAP. Trimming removed 2 bases from V and 1 base from J; junction bases left unmatched: 3. The CDR3 length is 16 residues.

The rearrangement uses TRBV27 and TRBJ1-1, with D maybe TRBD1 (5 bases). The CDR3 covers 14 residues. Germline values: CDR1 MNHEY, CDR2 SMNVEV (reference sequence). V was pared by 6 bases and J by 0 bases, with 11 bases between. CDR3 coding DNA: TGTGCCAGCAGCCCCAGGGTACTGAACACTGAAGCTTTCTTT. Translating gives CASSPRVLNTEAFF.

This clone was observed a single time. V and J are TRBV29-1 and TRBJ2-7, with D maybe TRBD1 (6 bases). The germline V gene encodes CDR1 SQVTM and CDR2 ANQGSEA. The CDR3 has 14 amino acids. V was trimmed by 7 bases and J by 4 bases, leaving 20 bases between them. The CDR3 DNA reads as TGCAGCGCCGGATCTGGCCAGGGGCTATACGAGCAGTACTTC. Protein product: CSAGSGQGLYEQYF.

The chain uses TRBV7-9 and TRBJ2-1; TRBD1 agrees at 11 bases. The CDR3 length is 15 residues. V trimming: 5 bases; J trimming: 5 bases; junction bases outside the gene matches: 5. Per germline, CDR1 SEHNR and CDR2 FQNEAQ (reference sequence). The CDR3 protein is CASSGDRGRNNEQFF. The CDR3 bases are TGTGCCAGCAGCGGGGACAGGGGGAGGAACAATGAGCAGTTCTTC.

The V gene is TRBV30, the J gene TRBJ1-2; D call uncertain. The CDR3 length is 12 residues. Germline-derived CDR1 and CDR2 are GTSNPN and SVGIG (reference sequence). Deletions cut 2 bases from V and 2 bases from J, with 6 bases between. CDR3 nucleotide sequence: TGTGCCTGGAGTATGGGGAACTATGGCTACACCTTC. Translated: CAWSMGNYGYTF.

The chain joins TRBV10-3 to TRBJ1-3, with 7 bases fitting TRBD1. Germline V CDR1 and CDR2: ENHRY, SYGVKD. The junction had 3 bases not matched to a gene; V was cut back by 6 bases and J by 1 base. CDR3 length equals 14 residues. Here the CDR3 DNA reads TGTGCCATCAGCGGGACAGCGTCTGGAAACACCATATATTTT. Its translation: CAISGTASGNTIYF.

V is TRBV5-8 and J is TRBJ1-5; no clear D. V lost 4 bases to trimming and J lost 9 bases, with 14 bases between them. CDR1 and CDR2 from the germline V gene are SGHTS and YDEGEE. The length of the CDR3 is 13 residues. The CDR3, as DNA: TGTGCCAGCAGCCGATTAAACTTACGGCCCCAGCATTTT. It is translated as CASSRLNLRPQHF.

The chain employs TRBV28 and TRBJ1-1, with no clear D. The CDR3 runs 12 residues. Germline V gene sequence: CDR1 MDHEN, CDR2 SYDVKM. V was cut by 6 bases and J by 8 bases, with 13 bases left in between. This CDR3 is CASRTQVSEAFF. The DNA for the CDR3 is TGTGCCAGCAGAACCCAGGTTTCCGAAGCTTTCTTT.

The rearrangement joins TRBV18 to TRBJ2-7; perhaps TRBD1 as D (5 bases). Looked up from germline, CDR1 is KGHSH and CDR2 is LQKENI. This CDR3 spans 14 amino acids. Trimming left V 4 bases short and J 5 bases short, with 15 bases between. CDR3 in amino acids: CASSLSSGRHEQYF. The DNA of the CDR3 is TGTGCCAGCTCACTTTCTTCAGGGCGGCACGAGCAGTACTTC.

This clone was observed a single time. This chain connects TRBV11-1 to TRBJ2-1, with 7 bases lining up with TRBD2. Trimming cost V 4 bases and J 6 bases; bases outside gene matches: 3. The CDR3 consists of 13 residues. The germline gives CDR1 SGHAT, CDR2 FQDESV (reference sequence). CDR3 in DNA: TGTGCCAGCAGCTCGACTAGCATCAATGAGCAGTTCTTC. Protein: CASSSTSINEQFF.

The chain has TRBV25-1 and TRBJ2-7; 11 bases align to TRBD1. Unmatched junction bases numbered 7, after V lost 3 bases and J lost 6 bases. Germline V CDR1 and CDR2: MGHDK, SYGVNS. The CDR3 consists of 15 residues. CDR3 loop: CASSDTRTGGAEQYF. CDR3 DNA sequence: TGTGCCAGCAGTGATACCCGGACAGGGGGCGCCGAGCAGTACTTC.

The chain is built from TRBV11-3 and TRBJ2-5, with no clear D. Germline CDR1 is SGHNT and CDR2 is YENEEA. V lost 4 bases to trimming and J lost 5 bases, with 17 bases between them. CDR3 length equals 15 residues. For the CDR3, the DNA is TGTGCCAGCAGCTATAGACACTCGCCCGGTGAGACCCAGTACTTC. It encodes CASSYRHSPGETQYF.

This chain uses TRBV7-2 with TRBJ2-6; 9 bases map to TRBD1. V lost 5 bases, J lost 1 base, and 3 bases stayed unmatched. CDR1 is SGHTA and CDR2 is FQGNSA in the germline V gene. The CDR3 is made up of 16 amino acids. The CDR3 DNA reads as TGTGCCAGCAGCGGACAGGGGAAATCTGGGGCCAACGTCCTGACTTTC. Translating gives CASSGQGKSGANVLTF. Complete variable domain (other parts from reference TRBV7-2 and TRBJ2-6): GAGVSQSPSNKVTEKGKDVELRCDPISGHTALYWYRQSLGQGLEFLIYFQGNSAPDKSGLPSDRFSAERTGGSVSTLTIQRTQQEDSAVYLCASSGQGKSGANVLTFGAGSRLTVL.